This is a list of T cell receptor beta chains from one sample in a study of T cell repertoires in urothelial bladder cancer. Sequencing used immunoSEQ multiplex PCR; TCRdb keeps in-frame clones, though not all of them. The data contain roughly 6,000 clones, 60% to 80% of them singletons. Sequences were obtained from tumor-infiltrating cells from bladder cancer. These receptors originate from a human donor with urothelial carcinoma. Both conserved end residues are part of each CDR3. A D gene is named only where the DNA matches it firmly. Size tells how often a clone was seen (once, few, many) or the class of an expanded clone, and some rows leave it out.

j_call d_call clone_size v_call cdr3_aa cdr3_nt
TRBJ1-2 - few TRBV19 CASSINEVAGAYYGYTF TGTGCCAGTAGTATAAACGAAGTGGCAGGGGCGTACTATGGCTACACCTTC
TRBJ2-5 - - TRBV7-7 CASSLDDREETQYF TGTGCTAGCAGCTTAGATGATAGGGAAGAGACCCAGTACTTC
TRBJ2-3 - - TRBV7-2 CASSLPSTDTQYF TGTGCCAGCAGCTTACCCAGCACAGATACGCAGTATTTT
TRBJ1-3 - - TRBV6-1 CATATSTYSGNTIYF TGTGCCACCGCTACTTCAACCTACTCTGGAAACACCATATATTTT
TRBJ2-7 - - TRBV13 CASSLISEYEQYF TGTGCCAGCAGCTTAATCTCCGAATACGAGCAGTACTTC
TRBJ1-2 - few TRBV4-1 CASSQERTAYGYTF TGCGCCAGCAGCCAAGAAAGGACAGCCTATGGCTACACCTTC
TRBJ2-3 - - TRBV6-6 CASRPLAGDTQYF TGTGCCAGCAGGCCACTAGCCGGAGATACGCAGTATTTT
TRBJ2-7 - - TRBV28 CASSPPRWGEQYF TGTGCCAGCAGTCCCCCAAGGTGGGGCGAGCAGTACTTC
TRBJ2-3 TRBD1 once TRBV30 CAWTSGTGRTDTQYF TGTGCCTGGACCTCCGGGACAGGGAGGACAGATACGCAGTATTTT
TRBJ2-7 - - TRBV5-6 CASSTVDGYEQYF TGTGCCAGCAGCACCGTGGACGGCTACGAGCAGTACTTC
TRBJ2-2 TRBD1 - TRBV9 CASSTTTGDTGELFF TGTGCCAGCAGCACCACAACAGGGGACACCGGGGAGCTGTTTTTT
TRBJ2-3 - - TRBV18 CASSREYLSTDTQYF TGTGCCAGCTCACGCGAGTATCTGAGCACAGATACGCAGTATTTT
TRBJ2-2 - - TRBV5-1 CASSLAVAGAGTGELFF TGCGCCAGCAGCTTGGCCGTCGCTGGGGCGGGCACCGGGGAGCTGTTTTTT
TRBJ1-5 - few TRBV12-5 CASGLDLNQPQHF TGTGCTAGTGGATTAGACCTCAATCAGCCCCAGCATTTT
TRBJ2-5 - - TRBV28 CASSPRRDVQETQYF TGTGCCAGCAGTCCCCGCCGGGACGTACAAGAGACCCAGTACTTC
TRBJ2-5 TRBD2 - TRBV4-2 CASSQERGPAGGIKTQYF TGTGCCAGCAGCCAAGAGAGGGGGCCAGCGGGGGGGATCAAGACCCAGTACTTC
TRBJ2-7 TRBD2 - TRBV6-5 CASTPAGAFYEQYF TGTGCCAGCACCCCAGCGGGGGCTTTCTACGAGCAGTACTTC
TRBJ1-1 - few TRBV30 CAWSVISLRTEAFF TGTGCCTGGAGTGTAATCAGCCTAAGGACTGAAGCTTTCTTT
TRBJ2-1 TRBD2 - TRBV19 CASSIDQRGGNEQFF TGTGCCAGTAGTATAGATCAGCGGGGGGGCAATGAGCAGTTCTTC
TRBJ1-5 TRBD1 few TRBV7-6 CASSYGTGAGQPQHF TGTGCCAGCAGCTACGGGACAGGGGCTGGGCAGCCCCAGCATTTT
TRBJ1-6 - - TRBV28 CASSPPRGPLHF TGTGCCAGCAGTCCGCCCAGAGGGCCCCTCCACTTT
TRBJ1-2 - - TRBV6-5 CASSYWGGRYGYTF TGTGCCAGCAGTTACTGGGGGGGTCGATATGGCTACACCTTC
TRBJ1-3 - - TRBV6-1 CASSEGVRWGNTIYF TGTGCCAGCAGTGAAGGGGTACGCTGGGGAAACACCATATATTTT
TRBJ2-1 - - TRBV2 CASSDWGNEQFF TGTGCCAGCAGTGACTGGGGCAATGAGCAGTTCTTC
TRBJ2-7 - - TRBV7-2 CASSLGLREQYF TGTGCCAGCAGCTTAGGTCTGCGCGAGCAGTACTTC
TRBJ2-6 - - TRBV19 CASSADRRPGANVLTF TGTGCCAGTAGTGCGGACAGACGCCCTGGGGCCAACGTCCTGACTTTC
TRBJ1-2 TRBD1 few TRBV6-5 CASTKQGYGYTF TGTGCCAGCACCAAACAGGGGTATGGCTACACCTTC
TRBJ1-2 - - TRBV2 CASSENMSPLGRYTF TGTGCCAGCAGTGAAAACATGTCTCCTTTAGGCCGCTACACCTTC
TRBJ2-5 - - TRBV6-5 CASSSTGFQETQYF TGTGCCAGCAGTTCAACGGGGTTCCAAGAGACCCAGTACTTC
TRBJ1-3 - - TRBV19 CASGVFGTKVSGNTIYF TGTGCCAGTGGGGTGTTTGGCACAAAGGTCTCTGGAAACACCATATATTTT
TRBJ2-1 - - TRBV2 CASSAQGPSTLYNEQFF TGTGCCAGCAGTGCGCAGGGACCCAGCACCCTCTACAATGAGCAGTTCTTC
TRBJ1-4 - few TRBV30 CAWSGTGTVNEKLFF TGTGCCTGGAGCGGGACGGGGACGGTAAATGAAAAACTGTTTTTT
TRBJ1-1 - - TRBV2 CASSVQGRDTEAFF TGTGCCAGCAGTGTTCAGGGAAGAGACACTGAAGCTTTCTTT
TRBJ2-1 TRBD1 - TRBV6-5 CASNHGQAGSNEQFF TGTGCCAGCAACCACGGACAGGCCGGGTCCAATGAGCAGTTCTTC
TRBJ1-6 - - TRBV5-5 CASSLQGIDSPLHF TGTGCCAGCAGCTTACAGGGTATTGATTCACCCCTCCACTTT
TRBJ2-5 - - TRBV18 CASSPGIQETQYF TGTGCCAGCTCACCAGGGATCCAAGAGACCCAGTACTTC
TRBJ2-3 - once TRBV4-1 CASSQGRGTQYF TGCGCCAGCAGCCAAGGTAGAGGTACGCAGTATTTT
TRBJ2-1 TRBD2 few TRBV19 CASSISRGSGGVLYEQFF TGTGCCAGTAGTATCTCCCGGGGAAGCGGGGGGGTGCTGTATGAGCAGTTCTTC
TRBJ1-6 - - TRBV5-6 CASSLVRLHYNSPLHF TGTGCCAGCAGCTTAGTCCGGTTACACTATAATTCACCCCTCCACTTT
TRBJ2-3 - - TRBV2 CASSRGSLSTDTQYF TGTGCCAGCAGTCGGGGGTCCCTTAGCACAGATACGCAGTATTTT
TRBJ2-7 - - TRBV7-2 CASSRDTTYEQYF TGTGCCAGCAGCAGGGACACAACTTACGAGCAGTACTTC